The sequence of this T cell receptor (beta chain) was determined in a study of blood T cell repertoires in COVID-19. CDR3 length: 13 amino acids. Per the germline V gene, CDR1 is SNHLY and CDR2 is FYNNEI. With V trimmed by 5 bases and J by 5 bases, 6 bases remained unmatched. The method was immunoSEQ multiplex PCR; TCRdb's version includes in-frame clones alone and lacks a portion of them. Of 45,000 to 55,000 clones listed, 80% to 90% are singletons. The V gene is TRBV2, the J gene TRBJ2-7; 7 bases align to TRBD1. Sequencing used peripheral blood. This clonotype was obtained from a human donor in a cohort sampled during active COVID-19. The CDR3 nucleotides are TGTGCCAGCAGTACTACAGGGGCCCACGAGCAGTACTTC. Translation gives CASSTTGAHEQYF. Supplemented by reference TRBV2 and TRBJ2-7, the full variable domain reads EPEVTQTPSHQVTQMGQEVILRCVPISNHLYFYWYRQILGQKVEFLVSFYNNEISEKSEIFDDQFSVERPDGSNFTLKIRSTKLEDSAMYFCASSTTGAHEQYFGPGTRLTVT.